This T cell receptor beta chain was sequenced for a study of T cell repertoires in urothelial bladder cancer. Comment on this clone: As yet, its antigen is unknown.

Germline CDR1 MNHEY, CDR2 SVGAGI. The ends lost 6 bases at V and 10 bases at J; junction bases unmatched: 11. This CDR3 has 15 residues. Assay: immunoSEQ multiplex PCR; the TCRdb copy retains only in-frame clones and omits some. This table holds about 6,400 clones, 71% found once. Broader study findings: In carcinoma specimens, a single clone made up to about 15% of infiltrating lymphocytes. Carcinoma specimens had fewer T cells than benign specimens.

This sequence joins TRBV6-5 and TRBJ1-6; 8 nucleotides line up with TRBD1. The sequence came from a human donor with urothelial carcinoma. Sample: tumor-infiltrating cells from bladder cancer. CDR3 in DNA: TGTGCCAGCAGGTCCTGGACAGGGCGAGGATCACCCCTCCACTTT. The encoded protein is CASRSWTGRGSPLHF.